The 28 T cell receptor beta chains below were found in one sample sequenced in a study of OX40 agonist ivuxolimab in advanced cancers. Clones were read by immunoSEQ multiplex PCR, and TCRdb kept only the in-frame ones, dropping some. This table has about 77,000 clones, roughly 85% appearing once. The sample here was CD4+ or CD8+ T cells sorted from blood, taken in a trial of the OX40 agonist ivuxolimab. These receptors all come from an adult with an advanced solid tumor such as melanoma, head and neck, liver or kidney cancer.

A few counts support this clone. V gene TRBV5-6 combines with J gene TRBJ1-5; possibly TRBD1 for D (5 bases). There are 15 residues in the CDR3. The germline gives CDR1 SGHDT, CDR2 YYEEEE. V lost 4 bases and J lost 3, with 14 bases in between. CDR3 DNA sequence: TGTGCCAGCAGCCGGGACGGGACGGACAATCAGCCCCAGCATTTT. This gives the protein CASSRDGTDNQPQHF.

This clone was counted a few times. CDR3 protein: CAISEGGNEQFF. CDR3 DNA sequence: TGTGCCATCAGTGAGGGGGGGAATGAGCAGTTCTTC. The chain couples TRBV10-3 to TRBJ2-1; the D gene is possibly TRBD2 (6 bases). The CDR3 covers 12 residues. Trimming removed 2 bases at V and 7 bases at J, with 6 bases between. Germline V gives CDR1 ENHRY, CDR2 SYGVKD.

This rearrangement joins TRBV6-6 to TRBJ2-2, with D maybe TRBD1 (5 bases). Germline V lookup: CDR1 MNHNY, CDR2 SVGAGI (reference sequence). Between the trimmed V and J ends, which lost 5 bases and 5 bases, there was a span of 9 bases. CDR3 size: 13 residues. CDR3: CASSLRATGELFF. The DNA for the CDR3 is TGTGCCAGCAGTCTCAGGGCTACCGGGGAGCTGTTTTTT.

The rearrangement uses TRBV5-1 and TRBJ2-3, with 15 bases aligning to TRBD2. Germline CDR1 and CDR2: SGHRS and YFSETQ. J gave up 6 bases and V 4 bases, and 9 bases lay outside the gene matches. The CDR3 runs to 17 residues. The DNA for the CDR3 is TGCGCCAGCAGCAGTGGACTAGCGGGGGGGATGTTTGATACGCAGTATTTT. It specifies CASSSGLAGGMFDTQYF. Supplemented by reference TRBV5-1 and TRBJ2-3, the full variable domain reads KAGVTQTPRYLIKTRGQQVTLSCSPISGHRSVSWYQQTPGQGLQFLFEYFSETQRNKGNFPGRFSGRQFSNSRSEMNVSTLELGDSALYLCASSSGLAGGMFDTQYFGPGTRLTVL.

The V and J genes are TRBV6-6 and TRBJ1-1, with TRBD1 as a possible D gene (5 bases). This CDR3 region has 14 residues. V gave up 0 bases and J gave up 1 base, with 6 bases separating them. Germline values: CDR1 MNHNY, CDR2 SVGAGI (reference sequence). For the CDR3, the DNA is TGTGCCAGCAGTTACTCGGGGACGAACACTGAAGCTTTCTTT. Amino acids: CASSYSGTNTEAFF.

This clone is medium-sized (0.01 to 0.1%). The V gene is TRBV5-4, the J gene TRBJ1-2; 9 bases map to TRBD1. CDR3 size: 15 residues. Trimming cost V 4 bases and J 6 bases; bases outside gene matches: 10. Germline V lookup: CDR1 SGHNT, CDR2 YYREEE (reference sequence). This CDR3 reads CASSRPGTGTHGYTF. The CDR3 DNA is TGTGCCAGCAGCCGTCCCGGGACAGGGACCCATGGCTACACCTTC.

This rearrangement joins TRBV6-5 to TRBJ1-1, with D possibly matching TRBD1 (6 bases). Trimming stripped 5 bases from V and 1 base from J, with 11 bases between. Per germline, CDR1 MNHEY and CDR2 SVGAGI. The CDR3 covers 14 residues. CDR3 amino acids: CASSLTGPNTEAFF. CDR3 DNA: TGTGCCAGCAGTCTTACAGGGCCGAACACTGAAGCTTTCTTT.

CDR3 in amino acids: CASSVATGAGNTIYF. For the CDR3, the DNA is TGTGCCAGCAGCGTAGCTACAGGGGCTGGAAACACCATATATTTT. The chain has TRBV9 and TRBJ1-3, with 7 positions matching TRBD1. V lost 0 bases and J lost 2; bases outside the gene matches: 2. This CDR3 has 15 amino acids. Germline values: CDR1 SGDLS, CDR2 YYNGEE.

Here the CDR3 reads CASSILGAGELFF. The CDR3 DNA follows: TGTGCCAGTAGTATATTAGGAGCCGGGGAGCTGTTTTTT. The chain joins TRBV19 to TRBJ2-2; D gene uncertain. V was pared by 2 bases and J by 6 bases, with 7 bases between. The length of the CDR3 is 13 residues. Germline assignment: CDR1 LNHDA and CDR2 SQIVND (reference sequence).

The CDR3 DNA follows: TGTGCCAGCAGCTCTCGAAGAGGGGTCACCACCGGGGAGCTGTTTTTT. Translation: CASSSRRGVTTGELFF. The chain carries TRBV7-2 and TRBJ2-2, with D tentatively TRBD1 or TRBD2 (5 bases each). Between the trimmed V and J ends, which lost 4 bases and 4 bases, there was a span of 16 bases. This CDR3 is built from 16 residues. Germline V CDR1 and CDR2: SGHTA, FQGNSA. The full variable domain, in which reference TRBV7-2 and TRBJ2-2 provide the parts outside the CDR3, is GAGVSQSPSNKVTEKGKDVELRCDPISGHTALYWYRQSLGQGLEFLIYFQGNSAPDKSGLPSDRFSAERTGGSVSTLTIQRTQQEDSAVYLCASSSRRGVTTGELFFGEGSRLTVL.

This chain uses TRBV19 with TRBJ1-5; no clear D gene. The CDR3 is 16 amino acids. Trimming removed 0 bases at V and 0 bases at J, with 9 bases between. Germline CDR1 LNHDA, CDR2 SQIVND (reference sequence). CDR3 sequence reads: CASSIENSYSNQPQHF. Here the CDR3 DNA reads TGTGCCAGTAGTATAGAGAACAGTTATAGCAATCAGCCCCAGCATTTT.

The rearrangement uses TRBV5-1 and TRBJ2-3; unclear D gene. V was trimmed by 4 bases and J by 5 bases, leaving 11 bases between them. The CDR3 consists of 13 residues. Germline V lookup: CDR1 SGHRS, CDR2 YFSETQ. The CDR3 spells CASSERDGDTQYF. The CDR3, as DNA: TGCGCCAGCAGCGAAAGGGATGGAGATACGCAGTATTTT.

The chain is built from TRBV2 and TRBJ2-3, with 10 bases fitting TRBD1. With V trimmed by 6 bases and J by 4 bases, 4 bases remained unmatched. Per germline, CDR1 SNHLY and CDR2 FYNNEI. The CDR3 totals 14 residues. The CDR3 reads CASRGQGGPDTQYF. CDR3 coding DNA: TGTGCCAGCAGAGGACAGGGGGGCCCAGATACGCAGTATTTT.

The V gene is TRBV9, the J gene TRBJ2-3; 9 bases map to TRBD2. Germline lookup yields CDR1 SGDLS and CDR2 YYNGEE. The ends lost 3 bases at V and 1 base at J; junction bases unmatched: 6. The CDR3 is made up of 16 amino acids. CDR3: CASSAAPSGGTDTQYF. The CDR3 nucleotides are TGTGCCAGCAGCGCAGCCCCTAGCGGGGGCACAGATACGCAGTATTTT.

The DNA of the CDR3 is TGTGCCAGCAGTTCTAGCGGGGGGGCTGAGCAGTTCTTC. It encodes CASSSSGGAEQFF. This chain uses TRBV7-2 with TRBJ2-1; 12 bases line up with TRBD2. The CDR3 covers 13 residues. V was pared by 6 bases and J by 9 bases, with 3 bases of the junction left unmatched. Germline V gene data show CDR1 as SGHTA and CDR2 as FQGNSA. Together with reference TRBV7-2 and TRBJ2-1, the CDR3 gives the full variable domain: GAGVSQSPSNKVTEKGKDVELRCDPISGHTALYWYRQSLGQGLEFLIYFQGNSAPDKSGLPSDRFSAERTGGSVSTLTIQRTQQEDSAVYLCASSSSGGAEQFFGPGTRLTVL.

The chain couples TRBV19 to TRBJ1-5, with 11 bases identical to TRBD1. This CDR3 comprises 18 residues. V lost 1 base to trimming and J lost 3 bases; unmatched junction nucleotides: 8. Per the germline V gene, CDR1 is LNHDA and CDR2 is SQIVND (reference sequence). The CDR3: CASSIGVGQGVFNQPQHF. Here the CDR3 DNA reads TGTGCCAGTAGTATAGGGGTGGGACAGGGGGTCTTCAATCAGCCCCAGCATTTT.

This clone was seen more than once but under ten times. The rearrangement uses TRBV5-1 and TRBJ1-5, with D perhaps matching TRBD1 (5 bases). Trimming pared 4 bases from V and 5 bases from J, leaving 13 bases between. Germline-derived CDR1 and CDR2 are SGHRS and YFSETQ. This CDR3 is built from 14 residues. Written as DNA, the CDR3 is TGCGCCAGCAGCCCACGTGGGGGGTATCAGCCCCAGCATTTT. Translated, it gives CASSPRGGYQPQHF. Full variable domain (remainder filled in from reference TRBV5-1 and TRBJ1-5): KAGVTQTPRYLIKTRGQQVTLSCSPISGHRSVSWYQQTPGQGLQFLFEYFSETQRNKGNFPGRFSGRQFSNSRSEMNVSTLELGDSALYLCASSPRGGYQPQHFGDGTRLSIL.

The DNA of the CDR3 is TGTGCCAGCAGCCTAGGGTACGGATATGGCTACACCTTC. Its translation is CASSLGYGYGYTF. The chain recombines TRBV14 with TRBJ1-2; D is unresolved. With 4 bases removed from V and 5 bases from J, the gap between germline ends came to 11 bases. Germline V gene lookup returns CDR1 SGHDN and CDR2 FVKESK. The CDR3 is 13 residues long.

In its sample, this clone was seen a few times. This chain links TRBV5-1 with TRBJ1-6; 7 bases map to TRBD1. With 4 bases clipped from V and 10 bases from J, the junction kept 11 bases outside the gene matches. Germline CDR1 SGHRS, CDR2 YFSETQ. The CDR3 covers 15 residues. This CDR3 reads CASSPARDRGSPLHF. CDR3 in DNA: TGCGCCAGCAGCCCAGCGAGGGACAGAGGGTCACCCCTCCACTTT.

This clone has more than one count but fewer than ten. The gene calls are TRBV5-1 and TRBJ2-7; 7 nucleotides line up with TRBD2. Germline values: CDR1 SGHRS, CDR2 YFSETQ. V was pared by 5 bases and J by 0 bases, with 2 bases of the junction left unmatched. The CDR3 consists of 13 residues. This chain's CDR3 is CASRSGGSYEQYF. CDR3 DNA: TGCGCCAGCAGGTCGGGGGGCTCCTACGAGCAGTACTTC.

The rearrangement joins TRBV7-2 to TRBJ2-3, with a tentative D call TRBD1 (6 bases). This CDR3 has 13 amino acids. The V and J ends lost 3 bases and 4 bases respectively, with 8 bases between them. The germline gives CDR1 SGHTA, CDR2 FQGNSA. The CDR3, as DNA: TGTGCCAGCAGCTTTGGGGGCGCAGATACGCAGTATTTT. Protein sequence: CASSFGGADTQYF.

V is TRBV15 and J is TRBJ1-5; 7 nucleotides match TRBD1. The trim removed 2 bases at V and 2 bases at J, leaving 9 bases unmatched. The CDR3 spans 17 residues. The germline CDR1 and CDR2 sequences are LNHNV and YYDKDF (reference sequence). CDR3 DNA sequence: TGTGCCACCAGCAGAACAGGACAGGCGATGGGCAATCAGCCCCAGCATTTT. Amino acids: CATSRTGQAMGNQPQHF.

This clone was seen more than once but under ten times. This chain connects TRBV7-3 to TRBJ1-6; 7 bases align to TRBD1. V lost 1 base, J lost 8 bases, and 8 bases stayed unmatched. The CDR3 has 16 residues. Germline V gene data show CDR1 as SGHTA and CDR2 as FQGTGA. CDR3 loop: CASSLMGRGHDSPLHF. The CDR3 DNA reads TGTGCCAGCAGCTTAATGGGAAGGGGGCACGATTCACCCCTCCACTTT.

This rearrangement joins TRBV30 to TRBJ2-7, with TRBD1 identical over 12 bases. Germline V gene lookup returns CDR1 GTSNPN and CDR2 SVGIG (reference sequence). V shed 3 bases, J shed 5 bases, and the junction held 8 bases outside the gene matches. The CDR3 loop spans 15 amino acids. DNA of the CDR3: TGTGCCTGGAGCCGACCGGGACAGGGGGCGGACGAGCAGTACTTC. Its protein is CAWSRPGQGADEQYF.

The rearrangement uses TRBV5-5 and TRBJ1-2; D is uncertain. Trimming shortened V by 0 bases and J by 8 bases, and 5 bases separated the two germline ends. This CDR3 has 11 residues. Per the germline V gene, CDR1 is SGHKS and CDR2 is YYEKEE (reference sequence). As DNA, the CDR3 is TGTGCCAGCAGCTTGGGGGAAGGCTACACCTTC. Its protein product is CASSLGEGYTF. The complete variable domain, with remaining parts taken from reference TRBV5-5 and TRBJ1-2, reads DAGVTQSPTHLIKTRGQQVTLRCSPISGHKSVSWYQQVLGQGPQFIFQYYEKEERGRGNFPDRFSARQFPNYSSELNVNALLLGDSALYLCASSLGEGYTFGSGTRLTVV.

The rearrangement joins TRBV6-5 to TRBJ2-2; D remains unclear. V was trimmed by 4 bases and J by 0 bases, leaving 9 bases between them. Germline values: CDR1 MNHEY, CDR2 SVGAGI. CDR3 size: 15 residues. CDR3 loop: CASSSMTPNTGELFF. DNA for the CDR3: TGTGCCAGCAGTTCGATGACACCGAACACCGGGGAGCTGTTTTTT.

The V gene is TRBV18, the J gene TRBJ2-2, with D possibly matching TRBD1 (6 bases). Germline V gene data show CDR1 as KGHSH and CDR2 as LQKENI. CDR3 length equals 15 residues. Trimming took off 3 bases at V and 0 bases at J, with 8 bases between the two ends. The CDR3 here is CASSPQGPNTGELFF. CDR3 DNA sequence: TGTGCCAGCTCACCCCAGGGGCCGAACACCGGGGAGCTGTTTTTT.

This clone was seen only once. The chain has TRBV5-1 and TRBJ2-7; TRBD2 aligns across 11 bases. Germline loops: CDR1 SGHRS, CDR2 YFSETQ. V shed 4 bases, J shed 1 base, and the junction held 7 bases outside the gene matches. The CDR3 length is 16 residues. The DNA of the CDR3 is TGCGCCAGCAGCGCCGTTAGCGGGGGGGCGTCCTACGAGCAGTACTTC. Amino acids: CASSAVSGGASYEQYF.